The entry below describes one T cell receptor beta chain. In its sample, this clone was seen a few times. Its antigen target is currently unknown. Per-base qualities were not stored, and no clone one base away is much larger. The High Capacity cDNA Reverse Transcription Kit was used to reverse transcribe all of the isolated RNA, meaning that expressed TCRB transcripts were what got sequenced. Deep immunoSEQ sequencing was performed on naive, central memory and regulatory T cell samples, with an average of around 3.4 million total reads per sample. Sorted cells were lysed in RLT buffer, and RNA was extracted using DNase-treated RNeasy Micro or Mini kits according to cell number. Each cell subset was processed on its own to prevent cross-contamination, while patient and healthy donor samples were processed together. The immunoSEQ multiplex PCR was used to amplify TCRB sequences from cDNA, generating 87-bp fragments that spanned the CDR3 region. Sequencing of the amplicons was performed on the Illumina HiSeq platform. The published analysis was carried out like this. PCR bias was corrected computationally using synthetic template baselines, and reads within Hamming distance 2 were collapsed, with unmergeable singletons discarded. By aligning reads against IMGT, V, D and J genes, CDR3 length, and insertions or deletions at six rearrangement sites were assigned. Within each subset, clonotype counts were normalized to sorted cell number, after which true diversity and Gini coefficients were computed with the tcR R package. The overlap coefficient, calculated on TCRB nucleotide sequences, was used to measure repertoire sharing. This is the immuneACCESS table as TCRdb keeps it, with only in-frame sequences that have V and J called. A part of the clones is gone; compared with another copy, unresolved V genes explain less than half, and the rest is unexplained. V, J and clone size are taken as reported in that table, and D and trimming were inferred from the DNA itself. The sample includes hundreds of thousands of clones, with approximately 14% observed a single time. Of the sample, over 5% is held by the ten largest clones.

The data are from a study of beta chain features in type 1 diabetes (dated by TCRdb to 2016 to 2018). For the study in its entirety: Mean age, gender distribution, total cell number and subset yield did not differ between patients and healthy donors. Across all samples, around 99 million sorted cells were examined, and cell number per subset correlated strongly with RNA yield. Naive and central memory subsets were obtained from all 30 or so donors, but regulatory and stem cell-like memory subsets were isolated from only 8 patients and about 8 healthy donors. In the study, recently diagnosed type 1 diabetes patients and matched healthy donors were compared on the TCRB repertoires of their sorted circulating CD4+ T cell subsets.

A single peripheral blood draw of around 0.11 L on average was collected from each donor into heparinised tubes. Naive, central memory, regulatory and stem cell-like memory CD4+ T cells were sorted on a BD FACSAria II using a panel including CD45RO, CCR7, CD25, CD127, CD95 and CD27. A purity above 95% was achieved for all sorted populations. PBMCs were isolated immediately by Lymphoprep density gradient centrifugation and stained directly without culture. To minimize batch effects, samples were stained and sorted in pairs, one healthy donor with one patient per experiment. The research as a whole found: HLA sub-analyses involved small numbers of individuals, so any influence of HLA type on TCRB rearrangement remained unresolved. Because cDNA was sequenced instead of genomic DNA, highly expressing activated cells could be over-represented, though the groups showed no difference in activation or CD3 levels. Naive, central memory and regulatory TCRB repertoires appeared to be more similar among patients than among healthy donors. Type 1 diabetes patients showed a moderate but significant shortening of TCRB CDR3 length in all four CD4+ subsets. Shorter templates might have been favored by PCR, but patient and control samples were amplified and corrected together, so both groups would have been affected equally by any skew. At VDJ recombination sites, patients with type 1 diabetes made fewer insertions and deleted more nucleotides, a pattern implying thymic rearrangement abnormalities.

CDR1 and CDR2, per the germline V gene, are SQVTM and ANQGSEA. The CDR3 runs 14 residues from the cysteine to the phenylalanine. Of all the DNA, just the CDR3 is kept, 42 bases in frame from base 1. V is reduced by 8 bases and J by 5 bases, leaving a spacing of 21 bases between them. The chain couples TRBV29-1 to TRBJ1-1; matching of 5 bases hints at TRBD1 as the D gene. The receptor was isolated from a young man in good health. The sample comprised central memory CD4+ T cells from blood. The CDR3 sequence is CSTSLGGGGTEAFF. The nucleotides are TGCAGCACCTCCCTGGGCGGCGGGGGAACTGAAGCTTTCTTT.